The table lists the clone carrying this TCR beta chain with many counts. Antigen specificity is unknown. This specimen comes from a study of Graves' ophthalmopathy and Graves' hyperthyroidism. Study in general: Peripheral blood was collected at initial diagnosis, before any treatment.

Study findings and constraints: Also, most clonotypes expanded in the thyroid above 0.001 frequency appeared in blood.

This CDR3 region has 13 residues. Germline V CDR1 and CDR2: DFQATT, SNEGSKA (reference sequence). J lost 4 bases, V lost 3 bases, and 4 bases had no gene match. Transcripts of RNA were the source for amplifying TCR beta CDR3 regions. Second-round multiplex PCR followed a first-round RT-PCR using HTBI primers. TCRdb itself ran the multiplex PCR reads through MiXCR, one entry per CDR3 protein. The data show approximately 700,000 distinct CDR3 sequences, with roughly 39% seen just once and over 2.5% held by the top ten. A volume of over 9 ml of fresh peripheral blood supplied the PBMCs. This chain links TRBV20-1 with TRBJ1-2, with 8 bases aligning to TRBD1. The TCR originated in an adult man with Graves' ophthalmopathy. Sequenced sample: peripheral blood. CDR3 bases: TGCAGTGCTAGGGAAACAGGGGGCTATGGCTACACCTTC. Protein sequence: CSARETGGYGYTF.